The entry below describes one TCR beta chain. Its antigen is not identified. The data were taken from a study of cytomegalovirus exposure and HLA in healthy donors. Looking at the study overall: Membership in the Caucasian-associated ancestry cluster was found for approximately 85% of approximately 380 genotyped donors. Findings and caveats of the study: The study assumed roughly uniform donor sequencing depth for presence/absence analyses. The likely origin of a cluster of highly shared sequence variants was a sequencing artifact. Compared with the roughly 730-donor mean, an Asian-associated ancestry cluster reportedly had fewer N-insertions, according to a later analysis.

The V segment lost 2 bases and the J segment 3 bases; nucleotides outside the gene matches: 9. Germline assignment: CDR1 GTSNPN and CDR2 SVGIG (reference sequence). This CDR3 contains 16 residues. The PCR was carried out with 60 Vbeta primers and 13 Jbeta primers. Produced via immunoSEQ multiplex PCR; TCRdb's table is partial and in-frame only. In the table there are around 130,000 clones, about 80% of which are singletons. This receptor was obtained from a boy younger than 10 in good health and CMV-seronegative. This chain joins TRBV30 and TRBJ2-3; 9 bases fit TRBD1. The sequenced sample consisted of PBMCs. Here the CDR3 DNA reads TGTGCCTGGAGTTCCCCTTGGACAGGGGAGACAGATACGCAGTATTTT. Protein sequence: CAWSSPWTGETDTQYF.